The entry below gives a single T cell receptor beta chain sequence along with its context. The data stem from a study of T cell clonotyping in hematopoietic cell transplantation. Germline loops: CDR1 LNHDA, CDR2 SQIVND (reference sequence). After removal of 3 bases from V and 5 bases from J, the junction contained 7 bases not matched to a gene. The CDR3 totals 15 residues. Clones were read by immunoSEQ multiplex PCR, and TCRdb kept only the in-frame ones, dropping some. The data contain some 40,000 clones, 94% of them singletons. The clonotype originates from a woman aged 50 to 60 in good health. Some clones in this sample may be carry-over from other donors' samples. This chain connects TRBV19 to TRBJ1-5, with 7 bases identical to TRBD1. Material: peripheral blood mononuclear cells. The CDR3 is CASSIEQGIDQPQHF. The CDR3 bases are TGTGCCAGTAGTATTGAACAGGGGATCGATCAGCCCCAGCATTTT.